This T cell receptor (beta chain) is from a study of T cell responses to AZD1222 COVID-19 vaccine. Findings of the study overall: Vaccine-associated CD4 TCRs spanned spike, dominant at 160-218 and 743-854. Baseline serostatus was positive in only a handful of AZD1222 recipients. Among the donors, most were white British and more were female, and clonal diversity was possibly underestimated. Spike-specific TCR repertoires showed rising breadth and depth after two AZD1222 doses.

Data came from immunoSEQ multiplex PCR; TCRdb stores just in-frame clones and leaves some out. The data contain about 150,000 clones, over 80% of them seen just once; the ten biggest clones take up roughly 9.1%. On this clone: Its antigen is currently unknown.

This clonotype originated in an adult who received the AZD1222 COVID-19 vaccine. The sample consisted of peripheral blood, taken 28 days after the second AZD1222 dose.

For the CDR3, the DNA is TGTGCCAGCAGCCGAAAGGGGAACCTGGGACTAGTAGGCACCGGGGAGCTGTTTTTT. As protein: CASSRKGNLGLVGTGELFF. The rearrangement uses TRBV4-2 and TRBJ2-2; 8 bases agree with TRBD2. Germline V gene sequence: CDR1 LGHNA, CDR2 YNFKEQ. Trimming at V came to 4 bases and at J to 4 bases, leaving 17 bases not matched to a gene. There are 19 residues in the CDR3.